Described below is a single T cell receptor beta chain sequence and its context. As originally analysed: Reference gene primer amplification gave estimated nucleated cell counts. TCRdb keeps only in-frame clones here, not all; method: immunoSEQ multiplex PCR. The V and J calls and the clone size are those of that table, but D and trimming were determined from the DNA. The sample consists of 90,000 to 130,000 clones, around four fifths of them appearing once. This sample is part of a study of blood T cell repertoires in COVID-19. Whole-study context: Whether acute or convalescent, the COVID-19 samples came from the United States, Italy and Spain. T cells, B-cell-depleted T cells, or PBMCs supplied cDNA or gDNA.

What was sequenced was peripheral blood. The TCR comes from a woman in her seventies with acute or convalescent COVID-19.

In DNA, the CDR3 is TGTGCCAGCAGCCTCCAAAGCGGGGGCACAGATACGCAGTATTTT. Protein product: CASSLQSGGTDTQYF. The J gene is TRBJ2-3, the V gene TRBV3-1 (or the pseudogene TRBV3-2); 7 positions match TRBD2. Germline V gives CDR1 LGHDT, CDR2 YNNKEL (reference sequence). V lost 4 bases and J lost 1; bases outside the gene matches: 5. The CDR3 loop spans 15 amino acids.